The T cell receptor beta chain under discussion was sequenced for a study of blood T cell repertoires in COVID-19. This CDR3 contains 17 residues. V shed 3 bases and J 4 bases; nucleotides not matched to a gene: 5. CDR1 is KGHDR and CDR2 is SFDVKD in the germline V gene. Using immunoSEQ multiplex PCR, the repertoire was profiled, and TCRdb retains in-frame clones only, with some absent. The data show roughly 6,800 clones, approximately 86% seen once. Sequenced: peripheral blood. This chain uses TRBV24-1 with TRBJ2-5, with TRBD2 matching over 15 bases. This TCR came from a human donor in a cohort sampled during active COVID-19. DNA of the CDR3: TGTGCCACCAGTGATAGAGGGACTAGCGGGAGGAGAGAGACCCAGTACTTC. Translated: CATSDRGTSGRRETQYF.